The clone carrying this T cell receptor (beta chain) was counted a single time. Assay used: immunoSEQ multiplex PCR; TCRdb lists only in-frame clones, some missing. The table includes 83,000 or so clones, around four fifths detected once. Stated time point: peripheral blood 6 weeks after treatment start. The data belong to a study of PD-L1 blockade in urothelial cancer. Sequences were derived from PBMCs, sampled around atezolizumab (anti-PD-L1) treatment. The TCR originated in a man aged 70-80 years with urothelial cancer.

The CDR3 loop is CASSQEVEGNYGYTF. The CDR3 nucleotides are TGTGCCAGCAGCCAAGAGGTGGAGGGCAACTATGGCTACACCTTC. The chain combines TRBV14 with TRBJ1-2; D unresolved. With 0 bases removed from V and 2 bases from J, the gap between germline ends came to 10 bases. The CDR3 covers 15 residues. The germline V gene encodes CDR1 SGHDN and CDR2 FVKESK.